Below are 20 T cell receptor beta chains sequenced from a single sample in a study of control samples from healthy donors and cancer patients. Clones were sequenced by immunoSEQ multiplex PCR, and TCRdb holds only the in-frame ones, with some missing. The repertoire consists of 40,000 to 60,000 clones, with 70% to 90% occurring once and the leading ten covering approximately 3%. Sample: PBMCs. These receptors were taken from a woman in her 50s with lung cancer.

The chain has TRBV4-1 and TRBJ1-1; tentatively, D is TRBD1 (6 bases). V dropped 0 bases and J dropped 7 bases, with 12 bases sitting between them. Germline values: CDR1 MGHRA, CDR2 YSYEKL. The CDR3 consists of 14 residues. The CDR3 sequence: CASSQETGSNEAFF. For the CDR3, the DNA is TGCGCCAGCAGCCAAGAAACAGGGTCGAATGAAGCTTTCTTT.

The chain is built from TRBV6-2 or TRBV6-3 and TRBJ1-5, with D maybe TRBD1 (5 bases). V was clipped by 0 bases and J by 2 bases, with 14 bases between them. Germline V gene sequence: CDR1 MNHEY, CDR2 SVGEGT. The CDR3 is made up of 17 amino acids. Written as DNA, the CDR3 is TGTGCCAGCAGTTACTCCGGGGGTGGTCGTGGCAATCAGCCCCAGCATTTT. Amino acid sequence: CASSYSGGGRGNQPQHF.

This rearrangement joins TRBV19 to TRBJ2-1, with a weak D call TRBD2 (5 bases). The CDR3 sequence is 13 residues long. Between the trimmed V and J ends, which lost 1 base and 14 bases, there was a span of 15 bases. Germline values: CDR1 LNHDA, CDR2 SQIVND (reference sequence). CDR3 sequence (DNA): TGTGCCAGTAGTATAGGGTCGACTACCGTCAAGTTCTTC. It specifies CASSIGSTTVKFF.

The chain employs TRBV20-1 and TRBJ2-7, with D tentatively TRBD2 (6 bases). The CDR3 loop spans 11 amino acids. Germline V lookup: CDR1 DFQATT, CDR2 SNEGSKA (reference sequence). Trimming shortened V by 4 bases and J by 5 bases, and 9 bases separated the two germline ends. The CDR3 spells CSATRLDEQYF. CDR3 DNA sequence: TGCAGTGCTACTCGACTAGACGAGCAGTACTTC.

In this sample, this clone turned up a few times. This rearrangement joins TRBV2 to TRBJ2-6; D tentatively fits TRBD1 or TRBD2 (5 bases each). This CDR3 spans 21 amino acids. Trimming pared 9 bases from V and 1 base from J, leaving 31 bases between. CDR1 is SNHLY, CDR2 FYNNEI, per germline. This CDR3 reads CARTDRTAGVGGLSGANVLTF. In nucleotides, the CDR3 is TGTGCCAGGACAGATCGGACCGCCGGGGTTGGGGGTTTATCTGGGGCCAACGTCCTGACTTTC.

This clone has more than one count but fewer than ten. The genes are TRBV19 and TRBJ1-5; 11 bases line up with TRBD1. The CDR3 has 16 amino acids. Per the germline V gene, CDR1 is LNHDA and CDR2 is SQIVND (reference sequence). Trimming removed 8 bases from V and 1 base from J; junction bases left unmatched: 7. In nucleotides, the CDR3 is TGTGCCAGTGCGGACAGGGGGCGAGTGAGCAATCAGCCCCAGCATTTT. Translation: CASADRGRVSNQPQHF.

This clone was found a few times. This rearrangement joins TRBV6-2 or TRBV6-3 to TRBJ1-1, with D possibly TRBD1 on 6 matching bases. CDR1 is MNHEY and CDR2 is SVGEGT in the germline V gene. This CDR3 contains 14 residues. The V end lost 5 bases, the J end lost 0 bases, and 10 bases lay between the germline ends. CDR3 sequence (DNA): TGTGCCAGCAGTGGACAGTGGATGAACACTGAAGCTTTCTTT. This translates into CASSGQWMNTEAFF.

This clone was counted between two and nine times. The chain employs TRBV7-2 and TRBJ2-5; 15 bases fit TRBD2. CDR1 and CDR2 (germline): SGHTA, FQGNSA. This CDR3 contains 15 residues. V lost 3 bases to trimming and J lost 5 bases; unmatched junction nucleotides: 1. The DNA of the CDR3 is TGTGCCAGCAGCTTTGGGACTAGCGGGGGGGAGACCCAGTACTTC. Translated, it gives CASSFGTSGGETQYF. Based on the CDR3 plus reference TRBV7-2 and TRBJ2-5, the full variable domain is GAGVSQSPSNKVTEKGKDVELRCDPISGHTALYWYRQSLGQGLEFLIYFQGNSAPDKSGLPSDRFSAERTGGSVSTLTIQRTQQEDSAVYLCASSFGTSGGETQYFGPGTRLLVL.

In the case of this clone: The junction does not match germline at one end; this may be a read error. The chain has TRBV20-1 and TRBJ1-4, with 9 bases that match TRBD1. This CDR3 contains 14 residues. Germline CDR1 and CDR2: DFQATT and SNEGSKA (reference sequence). In DNA form, the CDR3 reads TGCAATGCTAGTATACAGGGGGCGCTGGAAAAACTGTTTTTT. Translation gives CNASIQGALEKLFF.

This clone was seen more than once but under ten times. The chain recombines TRBV28 with TRBJ2-3; D gene unclear. Trimming pared 7 bases from V and 4 bases from J, leaving 15 bases between. CDR1 MDHEN and CDR2 SYDVKM come from the germline V gene. CDR3 size: 14 residues. The DNA for the CDR3 is TGTGCCAGCAATCTAGATAGCCACCCAGATACGCAGTATTTT. Protein sequence: CASNLDSHPDTQYF.

In its sample, this clone was seen once. V gene TRBV5-8 combines with J gene TRBJ1-1, with TRBD1 identical over 7 bases. The V gene's germline CDR1 is SGHTS and CDR2 YDEGEE. V was clipped by 1 base and J by 6 bases; unmatched bases: 15. The CDR3 has 17 residues. In nucleotides, the CDR3 is TGTGCCAGCAGCTTGTTACAGGGGCGGCTAGGAGCCCCTGAAGCTTTCTTT. This translates into CASSLLQGRLGAPEAFF.

J is TRBJ2-1 and V is TRBV11-2, with D possibly being TRBD1 (6 bases). The CDR3 length is 17 residues. Per the germline V gene, CDR1 is SGHAT and CDR2 is FQNNGV. V lost 1 base to trimming and J lost 2 bases, with 15 bases between them. The CDR3: CASSLVQGNGPYNEQFF. In nucleotides, the CDR3 is TGTGCCAGCAGCTTAGTCCAGGGGAACGGACCCTACAATGAGCAGTTCTTC.

This clone was seen just once. The CDR3 DNA is TGTGCCAGCAGCACGGACACCGGGTATGGCTACACCTTC. Translating gives CASSTDTGYGYTF. The chain uses TRBV7-2 and TRBJ1-2; weak D call: TRBD1 (5 bases). Germline-derived CDR1 and CDR2 are SGHTA and FQGNSA. Trimming pared 5 bases from V and 5 bases from J, leaving 12 bases between. The CDR3 sequence is 13 residues long.

The genes are TRBV6-5 and TRBJ1-1; D not resolved. In germline, CDR1 is MNHEY, CDR2 SVGAGI. The ends were cut back, 4 bases at V and 4 bases at J, with 7 bases in the middle. This CDR3 contains 12 residues. CDR3 nucleotide sequence: TGTGCCAGCAGTTCCCACCCCACTGAAGCTTTCTTT. It encodes CASSSHPTEAFF.

This clone has only a few counts. The chain joins TRBV7-9 to TRBJ1-2; no clear D gene. This CDR3 has 13 amino acids. CDR1 is SEHNR and CDR2 is FQNEAQ in the germline V gene (reference sequence). The ends were cut back, 5 bases at V and 4 bases at J, with 11 bases in the middle. As DNA, the CDR3 is TGTGCCAGCAGCCCACTACTTAGCTATGGCTACACCTTC. Its translation is CASSPLLSYGYTF.

In this sample, this clone turned up once. This sequence joins TRBV19 and TRBJ2-3, with D perhaps TRBD1 (6 bases). V was trimmed by 5 bases and J by 5 bases, leaving 11 bases between them. In germline, CDR1 is LNHDA, CDR2 SQIVND (reference sequence). This CDR3 contains 13 residues. The CDR3 nucleotides read TGTGCCAGTAGTCTCCTCAGGGGAGATACGCAGTATTTT. Protein: CASSLLRGDTQYF.

The gene calls are TRBV2 and TRBJ2-7; D gene uncertain. Germline loops: CDR1 SNHLY, CDR2 FYNNEI. This CDR3 region has 14 residues. The CDR3 region is CAVVRQPGPYEQYF. For the CDR3, the DNA is TGTGCGGTAGTACGGCAGCCTGGCCCCTACGAGCAGTACTTC. The full variable domain, in which reference TRBV2 and TRBJ2-7 provide the parts outside the CDR3, is EPEVTQTPSHQVTQMGQEVILRCVPISNHLYFYWYRQILGQKVEFLVSFYNNEISEKSEIFDDQFSVERPDGSNFTLKIRSTKLEDSAMYFCAVVRQPGPYEQYFGPGTRLTVT.

This chain links TRBV6-2 or TRBV6-3 with TRBJ1-5; a possible D gene is TRBD1 (5 bases). This CDR3 has 15 residues. CDR1 and CDR2 (germline): MNHEY, SVGEGT. Trimming pared 2 bases from V and 1 base from J, leaving 9 bases between. The CDR3, as DNA: TGTGCCAGCAGTTACGGGGGGACGAGCAATCAGCCCCAGCATTTT. This encodes CASSYGGTSNQPQHF.

CDR3 nucleotide sequence: TGCGCCAGCAGCTCCTGGACTAGCGGGGGGGCGTACGAGCAGTACTTC. Translated: CASSSWTSGGAYEQYF. The chain has TRBV5-1 and TRBJ2-7; 15 positions match TRBD2. The V segment lost 3 bases and the J segment 4 bases; nucleotides outside the gene matches: 5. The length of the CDR3 is 16 residues. Per the germline V gene, CDR1 is SGHRS and CDR2 is YFSETQ.

The chain is built from TRBV21-1 and TRBJ1-2. TRBV21-1 is flagged as a pseudogene. CDR3 length: 12 amino acids. CDR3 region: CASSNGLYGYTF. The CDR3 coding sequence is TGTGCCAGCAGCAACGGGCTCTATGGCTACACCTTC.